The sequence of this T cell receptor (beta chain) was determined in a study of cytomegalovirus exposure and HLA in healthy donors. Study information: Tens of millions of unique TCR sequences came from HLA-typed donors in an early release.

Study results and limitations: A later analysis reportedly found fewer N-insertions in an Asian-associated ancestry cluster than the roughly 670-donor mean. As was reported, the classifier diagnosed cytomegalovirus status with high specificity and sensitivity.

60 Vbeta and 13 Jbeta primers were used in PCR. In the authors' methods: It was a later analysis that counted approximately 81 million unique TCR beta chains, of which roughly 11 million were shared. The protocol was immunoSEQ multiplex PCR, while the TCRdb copy is restricted to in-frame clones and leaves out a portion. V, J and clone size reflect that table, while D and trimming were determined from the DNA. The sample includes approximately 150,000 clones, about 84% of them seen just once. As concerns this clone: Its antigen remains unidentified.

From germline, CDR1 is SGHVS and CDR2 FQNEAQ. Unmatched junction bases numbered 9, after V lost 5 bases and J lost 2 bases. CDR3 size: 17 residues. This chain uses TRBV7-8 with TRBJ1-5; 10 positions agree with TRBD1. This receptor was taken from a woman aged 40 to 55 in good health and CMV-seropositive. Input material: PBMCs. CDR3 loop: CASSPGDRGFGNQPQHF. CDR3 nucleotide sequence: TGTGCCAGCAGCCCAGGGGACAGGGGATTCGGCAATCAGCCCCAGCATTTT. The full variable domain, with the rest looked up from reference TRBV7-8 and TRBJ1-5, is GAGVSQSPRYKVAKRGQDVALRCDPISGHVSLFWYQQALGQGPEFLTYFQNEAQLDKSGLPSDRFFAERPEGSVSTLKIQRTQQEDSAVYLCASSPGDRGFGNQPQHFGDGTRLSIL.